A selection of T cell receptor beta chains follows, all from one sample in a study of blood T cell repertoires in COVID-19. Produced via immunoSEQ multiplex PCR; TCRdb's table is partial and in-frame only. The repertoire includes 4,000 to 5,500 clones, 88% of them detected once, and 40% to 45% sits in the top ten. The sample was peripheral blood. The origin of the receptors is a man in his 70s with COVID-19, enrolled during active disease. The CDR3 runs from the conserved cysteine through the conserved F or W. Fields, in order: D gene, J gene, V gene, CDR3 length, CDR3 protein, CDR3 DNA. A D gene is named only where the DNA matches it firmly.

d_gene: -
j_gene: TRBJ1-1
v_gene: TRBV5-1
len: 15
CDR3aa: CASSFQAGANTEAFF
CDR3nt: TGCGCCAGCAGCTTTCAGGCAGGGGCAAACACTGAAGCTTTCTTT

d_gene: -
j_gene: TRBJ2-3
v_gene: TRBV11-3
len: 12
CDR3aa: CASSWEADTQYF
CDR3nt: TGTGCCAGCAGCTGGGAGGCAGATACGCAGTATTTT

d_gene: -
j_gene: TRBJ2-7
v_gene: TRBV19
len: 13
CDR3aa: CASSLGSTGEQYF
CDR3nt: TGTGCCAGTAGTCTAGGATCTACGGGCGAGCAGTACTTC

d_gene: -
j_gene: TRBJ1-5
v_gene: TRBV5-1
len: 16
CDR3aa: CASSLGPGATNQPQHF
CDR3nt: TGCGCCAGCAGCTTGGGCCCAGGGGCTACAAATCAGCCCCAGCATTTT

d_gene: TRBD1
j_gene: TRBJ1-2
v_gene: TRBV27
len: 14
CDR3aa: CASSLGDRGYGYTF
CDR3nt: TGTGCCAGCAGTTTAGGGGACAGGGGCTATGGCTACACCTTC

d_gene: TRBD1
j_gene: TRBJ2-7
v_gene: TRBV6-2/TRBV6-3
len: 15
CDR3aa: CASSTRGTGSNEQYF
CDR3nt: TGTGCCAGCAGCACGCGGGGGACAGGGTCCAACGAGCAGTACTTC

d_gene: TRBD1
j_gene: TRBJ1-1
v_gene: TRBV5-5
len: 13
CDR3aa: CASSLQGARTAFF
CDR3nt: TGTGCCAGCAGCTTGCAGGGGGCGCGAACGGCTTTCTTT

d_gene: TRBD1
j_gene: TRBJ1-2
v_gene: TRBV7-4
len: 20
CDR3aa: CASSGLPRSGGEVVLDGYTF
CDR3nt: TGTGCCAGCAGCGGCCTCCCGCGATCAGGGGGCGAGGTAGTGTTAGATGGCTACACCTTC

d_gene: -
j_gene: TRBJ1-4
v_gene: TRBV27
len: 14
CDR3aa: CASAAGGVWEKLFF
CDR3nt: TGTGCCAGCGCTGCGGGGGGGGTGTGGGAAAAACTGTTTTTT

d_gene: TRBD1
j_gene: TRBJ1-2
v_gene: TRBV5-4
len: 13
CDR3aa: CASSGGQNYGYTF
CDR3nt: TGTGCCAGCAGCGGGGGACAGAACTATGGCTACACCTTC

d_gene: TRBD2
j_gene: TRBJ2-7
v_gene: TRBV2
len: 13
CDR3aa: CASGLADSYEQYF
CDR3nt: TGTGCCAGCGGACTAGCGGACTCCTACGAGCAGTACTTC

d_gene: TRBD2
j_gene: TRBJ2-1
v_gene: TRBV19
len: 16
CDR3aa: CASSIRLAGSYNEQFF
CDR3nt: TGTGCCAGTAGTATACGACTAGCGGGATCTTACAATGAGCAGTTCTTC

d_gene: TRBD1
j_gene: TRBJ2-5
v_gene: TRBV27
len: 16
CDR3aa: CASSFQQTGVVETQYF
CDR3nt: TGTGCCAGCAGTTTCCAACAGACAGGGGTAGTGGAGACCCAGTACTTC

d_gene: -
j_gene: TRBJ2-7
v_gene: TRBV12-3/TRBV12-4
len: 13
CDR3aa: CASSTTLSYEQYF
CDR3nt: TGTGCCAGCAGTACGACTCTCTCCTACGAGCAGTACTTC

d_gene: -
j_gene: TRBJ2-6
v_gene: TRBV24-1
len: 15
CDR3aa: CATSTENSRANVLTF
CDR3nt: TGTGCCACCAGTACTGAGAATAGTCGGGCCAACGTCCTGACTTTC

d_gene: TRBD1
j_gene: TRBJ1-2
v_gene: TRBV6-5
len: 16
CDR3aa: CASSSQGAHLIYGYTF
CDR3nt: TGTGCCAGCAGTTCACAGGGGGCGCATTTAATATATGGCTACACCTTC